Shown below are 27 T cell receptor beta chains from a single sample sequenced in a study of T cell changes during pregnancy in multiple sclerosis. Produced via immunoSEQ multiplex PCR; TCRdb's table is partial and in-frame only. The data hold about 44,000 clones, with 95% to 96% observed a single time. The sample here was peripheral blood, taken in the second trimester of pregnancy. The origin of the receptors is a female donor with multiple sclerosis, enrolled in a pregnancy study.

In this sample, this clone turned up once. The chain uses TRBV19 and TRBJ2-2; possibly TRBD1 for D (5 bases). Germline values: CDR1 LNHDA, CDR2 SQIVND (reference sequence). The germline V and J ends were trimmed by 8 bases and 6 bases, with 13 bases remaining between them. This CDR3 region has 13 residues. The CDR3 loop reads CASRYQGPGELFF. The CDR3 DNA reads TGTGCCAGTCGCTACCAGGGCCCCGGGGAGCTGTTTTTT.

V gene TRBV2 combines with J gene TRBJ2-2; TRBD1 aligns across 7 bases. This CDR3 has 16 residues. In germline, CDR1 is SNHLY, CDR2 FYNNEI. After removal of 4 bases from V and 0 bases from J, the junction contained 5 bases not matched to a gene. Written as DNA, the CDR3 is TGTGCCAGCAGTGCAGACAGGGTAACGAACACCGGGGAGCTGTTTTTT. It translates to CASSADRVTNTGELFF.

The chain joins TRBV30 to TRBJ2-7; TRBD1 agrees at 7 bases. With V trimmed by 2 bases and J by 6 bases, 19 bases remained unmatched. Per germline, CDR1 GTSNPN and CDR2 SVGIG (reference sequence). The CDR3 has 17 residues. The CDR3 DNA sequence: TGTGCCTGGAGTCTCCACCCGGGACAGAAGTGGGTATGCGAGCAGTACTTC. Amino acids: CAWSLHPGQKWVCEQYF.

V is TRBV7-9 and J is TRBJ1-1; 8 bases are shared with TRBD1. The J segment lost 1 base and the V segment lost 6 bases, leaving 1 base of the junction unmatched. Germline V gives CDR1 SEHNR, CDR2 FQNEAQ (reference sequence). The CDR3 covers 13 residues. The CDR3 loop is CASRTGENTEAFF. CDR3 coding DNA: TGTGCCAGCAGGACAGGGGAGAACACTGAAGCTTTCTTT.

The CDR3 DNA sequence: TGTGCCAGCAGCTTGGCCCCGGGACAGCCCCAGCATTTT. This gives the protein CASSLAPGQPQHF. V gene TRBV5-8 combines with J gene TRBJ1-5; unclear D gene. Trimming shortened V by 0 bases and J by 7 bases, and 8 bases separated the two germline ends. The germline CDR1 and CDR2 sequences are SGHTS and YDEGEE. The CDR3 is 13 residues long.

The chain carries TRBV27 and TRBJ1-6; 7 bases line up with TRBD1. CDR3 length: 17 residues. Germline V lookup: CDR1 MNHEY, CDR2 SMNVEV (reference sequence). Trimming cost V 3 bases and J 9 bases; bases outside gene matches: 14. The CDR3 DNA reads TGTGCCAGCAGTTTTGCCTCCGGGACCTCAGGGGGTTCACCCCTCCACTTT. Translated, it gives CASSFASGTSGGSPLHF.

V is TRBV19 and J is TRBJ2-7; TRBD2 is a possible D gene (7 bases). Germline-derived CDR1 and CDR2 are LNHDA and SQIVND (reference sequence). This CDR3 contains 15 residues. Trimming shortened V by 5 bases and J by 0 bases, and 14 bases separated the two germline ends. CDR3 DNA sequence: TGTGCCAGTAGTTTTGGGGGGGACACCTCCTACGAGCAGTACTTC. As protein: CASSFGGDTSYEQYF.

V gene TRBV5-1 combines with J gene TRBJ2-3; TRBD2 matches 8 bases. V lost 3 bases, J lost 1 base, and 10 bases stayed unmatched. The CDR3 has 17 residues. CDR1 is SGHRS and CDR2 is YFSETQ in the germline V gene. The CDR3 region is CASSSLGGGGGTDTQYF. CDR3 nucleotide sequence: TGCGCCAGCAGCTCCCTCGGGGGGGGTGGAGGCACAGATACGCAGTATTTT.

The V call is TRBV5-1, the J call TRBJ2-5; 15 nucleotides agree with TRBD2. The germline V gene has CDR1 SGHRS and CDR2 YFSETQ. The CDR3 has 16 residues. Trimming at V came to 3 bases and at J to 3 bases, leaving 3 bases not matched to a gene. The CDR3 DNA sequence: TGCGCCAGCAGCTGGGGGACTAGCGGGAGGAAAGAGACCCAGTACTTC. Translated: CASSWGTSGRKETQYF.

The rearrangement uses TRBV21-1 and TRBJ1-1; TRBD1, the table's D call, lacks a check against the DNA. TRBV21-1 is a pseudogene. The length of the CDR3 is 14 residues. The CDR3 DNA sequence: TGTGCCAGCAGCCTCCGACAGGGAAAGACTGAAGCTTTCTTT. Translation gives CASSLRQGKTEAFF.

The genes are TRBV6-5 and TRBJ2-5; 8 bases fit TRBD2. The ends lost 0 bases at V and 7 bases at J; junction bases unmatched: 7. The germline V gene encodes CDR1 MNHEY and CDR2 SVGAGI. The CDR3 loop spans 15 amino acids. CDR3: CASSYSLGAGGTQYF. The CDR3, as DNA: TGTGCCAGCAGTTACTCTCTGGGGGCGGGGGGGACCCAGTACTTC.

This clone showed up just once. The chain is built from TRBV4-2 and TRBJ2-5; the match to TRBD1 covers 9 bases. CDR3 length: 16 residues. J gave up 4 bases and V 0 bases, and 6 bases lay outside the gene matches. Germline V CDR1 and CDR2: LGHNA, YNFKEQ. CDR3 region: CASSQDLWDRAETQYF. In DNA, the CDR3 is TGTGCCAGCAGCCAAGACCTATGGGACAGGGCAGAGACCCAGTACTTC.

The chain recombines TRBV5-4 with TRBJ1-4; D not certain. The V end was cut by 4 bases, the J end by 8 bases, with 18 bases between. CDR1 and CDR2 (germline): SGHNT, YYREEE (reference sequence). This CDR3 spans 15 amino acids. The DNA for the CDR3 is TGTGCCAGCAGCCCCGACCCACCGGGTGGGGAAAAACTGTTTTTT. Encoded protein: CASSPDPPGGEKLFF.

CDR3 sequence: CASSYSGYSNQPQHF. The CDR3 coding sequence is TGTGCCAGCAGTTACAGCGGTTATAGCAATCAGCCCCAGCATTTT. This sequence joins TRBV6-5 and TRBJ1-5; no reliable D call. Between the trimmed V and J ends, which lost 2 bases and 0 bases, there was a span of 8 bases. The CDR3 spans 15 residues. In germline, CDR1 is MNHEY, CDR2 SVGAGI.

This chain connects TRBV19 to TRBJ1-5; 9 bases line up with TRBD1. Per germline, CDR1 LNHDA and CDR2 SQIVND (reference sequence). The V gene end was trimmed by 4 bases and the J gene end by 1 base; junction bases not matched to a gene: 5. The CDR3 has 16 amino acids. CDR3 loop: CASSKYGTGSNQPQHF. Here the CDR3 DNA reads TGTGCCAGTAGTAAATACGGGACAGGGAGCAATCAGCCCCAGCATTTT.

This clone has a single count. This chain links TRBV12-5 with TRBJ1-1, with D perhaps TRBD1 (5 bases). The CDR3 consists of 13 residues. The germline gives CDR1 LGHNT, CDR2 FRNRAP. Trimming removed 7 bases at V and 4 bases at J, with 13 bases between. The DNA for the CDR3 is TGTGCTAGTGCCTTGGGGCAGAGCACTGAAGCTTTCTTT. Its protein is CASALGQSTEAFF.

This chain connects TRBV7-2 to TRBJ2-1; 11 bases are a match to TRBD2. From germline, CDR1 is SGHTA and CDR2 FQGNSA. The J segment lost 4 bases and the V segment lost 5 bases, leaving 7 bases of the junction unmatched. The CDR3 is made up of 16 amino acids. The CDR3 DNA sequence: TGTGCCAGCAGCCCCGGGACTAGCGGAGCTTACAATGAGCAGTTCTTC. Translation gives CASSPGTSGAYNEQFF.

The genes are TRBV7-3 and TRBJ2-2; D not resolved. From germline, CDR1 is SGHTA and CDR2 FQGTGA. The CDR3 consists of 15 residues. V lost 2 bases and J 2 bases, leaving 9 bases between the germline ends. CDR3 loop: CASSLRGGNTGELFF. The CDR3 region has the DNA TGTGCCAGCAGCTTACGAGGTGGAAACACCGGGGAGCTGTTTTTT.

J is TRBJ2-1 and V is TRBV10-2, with D possibly being TRBD2 (6 bases). The germline V and J ends were trimmed by 6 bases and 10 bases, with 16 bases remaining between them. Looked up from germline, CDR1 is WSHSY and CDR2 is SAAADI. The CDR3 covers 13 residues. CDR3: CASRWDLDGEQFF. CDR3 sequence (DNA): TGCGCCAGCAGGTGGGACTTGGACGGGGAGCAGTTCTTC.

The CDR3 region is CASSYEGSAQETQYF. The CDR3 DNA sequence: TGTGCCAGCAGTTATGAGGGTTCAGCCCAAGAGACCCAGTACTTC. The V gene is TRBV28, the J gene TRBJ2-5; possibly TRBD2 for D (5 bases). CDR1 MDHEN and CDR2 SYDVKM come from the germline V gene. Trimming cost V 4 bases and J 1 base, with 13 bases left between them. This CDR3 spans 15 amino acids.

The gene calls are TRBV7-3 and TRBJ2-3; the match to TRBD2 covers 8 bases. Germline V gene sequence: CDR1 SGHTA, CDR2 FQGTGA. The CDR3 is 15 amino acids. J gave up 1 base and V 6 bases, and 6 bases lay outside the gene matches. In nucleotides, the CDR3 is TGTGCCAGCAGTCCGGGGGGGGGACGCACAGATACGCAGTATTTT. Protein product: CASSPGGGRTDTQYF.

The J gene is TRBJ1-2, the V gene TRBV5-8; tentative D call: TRBD1 (5 bases). Germline CDR1 is SGHTS and CDR2 is YDEGEE. Trimming took 4 bases from V and 4 from J, leaving 11 bases between them. This CDR3 region has 13 residues. CDR3 DNA sequence: TGTGCCAGCAGCCCCCCGCAGGGCTATGGCTACACCTTC. Its protein is CASSPPQGYGYTF.

The chain carries TRBV10-3 and TRBJ2-2; D is possibly TRBD2 (5 bases). V was clipped by 10 bases and J by 1 base, with 7 bases between them. The CDR3 loop spans 12 amino acids. Germline CDR1 reads ENHRY; CDR2 reads SYGVKD. CDR3 protein: CATGLNTGELFF. CDR3 sequence (DNA): TGTGCCACCGGACTGAACACCGGGGAGCTGTTTTTT.

The chain carries TRBV6-6 and TRBJ2-2, with a weak D call TRBD1 (5 bases). CDR1 MNHNY and CDR2 SVGAGI come from the germline V gene (reference sequence). The CDR3 totals 15 residues. Trimming took 5 bases from V and 4 from J, leaving 14 bases between them. The chain's CDR3 is CASSPHLQGTGELFF. The CDR3 coding sequence is TGTGCCAGCAGTCCCCACCTCCAGGGCACCGGGGAGCTGTTTTTT.

J is TRBJ1-5 and V is TRBV15; possible D gene TRBD1, 6 bases. CDR1 is LNHNV, CDR2 YYDKDF, per germline (reference sequence). V was shortened by 3 bases and J by 0 bases, with 12 bases between the two germline ends. There are 16 residues in the CDR3. The CDR3 DNA is TGTGCCACCAGCAGGAACAGGGTTAGTAGCAATCAGCCCCAGCATTTT. This codes for CATSRNRVSSNQPQHF. Full variable domain (rest looked up from reference TRBV15 and TRBJ1-5): DAMVIQNPRYQVTQFGKPVTLSCSQTLNHNVMYWYQQKSSQAPKLLFHYYDKDFNNEADTPDNFQSRRPNTSFCFLDIRSPGLGDTAMYLCATSRNRVSSNQPQHFGDGTRLSIL.

The J gene is TRBJ2-1, the V gene TRBV7-9; D not resolved. V shed 5 bases and J shed 12 bases, with 11 bases lying between them. The CDR3 is 11 residues long. The germline CDR1 and CDR2 sequences are SEHNR and FQNEAQ (reference sequence). The CDR3 spells CASSPQPVQFF. CDR3 DNA sequence: TGTGCCAGCAGCCCACAGCCCGTGCAGTTCTTC.

CDR3 amino acids: CASSLRQGAFF. CDR3 coding DNA: TGTGCCAGCAGCCTCCGACAAGGAGCTTTCTTT. The chain recombines TRBV11-2 with TRBJ1-1; D is ambiguous. This CDR3 has 11 amino acids. Trimming stripped 5 bases from V and 10 bases from J, with 11 bases between. CDR1 is SGHAT, CDR2 FQNNGV, per germline.